The 17 T cell receptor beta chains below come from one sample, sequenced in a study of blood T cell repertoires in COVID-19. Libraries were prepared by immunoSEQ multiplex PCR; TCRdb keeps only in-frame clonotypes and omits some of them. This table has 210,000 or so clones, nearly 85% appearing once. The sequencing input was peripheral blood. The source of these receptors is a woman aged 25 to 39 with COVID-19, enrolled during active disease.

The V gene is TRBV5-1, the J gene TRBJ2-3, with D unresolved. Deletions cut 0 bases from V and 4 bases from J, with 12 bases between. Germline V gives CDR1 SGHRS, CDR2 YFSETQ. The CDR3 extends over 15 amino acids. The CDR3 here is CASSLVGPAADTQYF. The CDR3 DNA reads as TGCGCCAGCAGCTTGGTAGGTCCCGCGGCAGATACGCAGTATTTT.

V gene TRBV7-9 combines with J gene TRBJ1-1, with D uncertain. Trimming took off 5 bases at V and 4 bases at J, with 11 bases between the two ends. The CDR3 is made up of 13 amino acids. The germline CDR1 and CDR2 sequences are SEHNR and FQNEAQ (reference sequence). In nucleotides, the CDR3 is TGTGCCAGCAGCCCGGGGAGTGGCACTGAAGCTTTCTTT. Translating it yields CASSPGSGTEAFF.

The CDR3 coding sequence is TGTGCCAGCAGCTTGGTAGCGGGAGACACCGGGGAGCTGTTTTTT. Amino acid sequence: CASSLVAGDTGELFF. The V gene is TRBV5-4, the J gene TRBJ2-2; 9 nucleotides match TRBD2. V lost 0 bases, J lost 3 bases, and 0 bases stayed unmatched. The CDR3 contains 15 residues. The germline V gene encodes CDR1 SGHNT and CDR2 YYREEE (reference sequence).

The sample holds one count of this clone. This rearrangement joins TRBV12-3 or TRBV12-4 to TRBJ1-1; D is perhaps TRBD1 (5 bases). V gave up 3 bases and J gave up 1 base, with 6 bases separating them. This CDR3 has 13 amino acids. The CDR3 DNA is TGTGCCAGCAGTTTGGGGGGGAACACTGAAGCTTTCTTT. This encodes CASSLGGNTEAFF.

V and J are TRBV19 and TRBJ1-1; 10 nucleotides line up with TRBD1. The CDR3 contains 16 residues. Germline trimming cut 5 bases from V and 6 bases from J; bases unmatched to any gene: 12. Germline-derived CDR1 and CDR2 are LNHDA and SQIVND (reference sequence). The CDR3 nucleotides read TGTGCCAGTAGTGTCTGGGACAGGGGCCACCGGGCTGAAGCTTTCTTT. As protein: CASSVWDRGHRAEAFF. Looking up the rest from reference TRBV19 and TRBJ1-1 gives the full variable domain: DGGITQSPKYLFRKEGQNVTLSCEQNLNHDAMYWYRQDPGQGLRLIYYSQIVNDFQKGDIAEGYSVSREKKESFPLTVTSAQKNPTAFYLCASSVWDRGHRAEAFFGQGTRLTVV.

This chain uses TRBV21-1 with TRBJ2-7; the table's TRBD1 call for D was not verified on the DNA. TRBV21-1 is flagged as a pseudogene. The CDR3 consists of 15 residues. This CDR3 reads CASSRTTGDLYEQYF. The CDR3 bases are TGTGCCAGCAGCCGAACGACAGGGGATTTGTACGAGCAGTACTTC.

The V call is TRBV28, the J call TRBJ2-2, with TRBD2 as a possible D gene (5 bases). This CDR3 region has 16 residues. V shed 5 bases and J shed 3 bases, with 16 bases lying between them. Looked up from germline, CDR1 is MDHEN and CDR2 is SYDVKM. The CDR3 sequence: CASSANTEGDTGELFF. CDR3 nucleotides: TGTGCCAGCAGTGCCAATACAGAGGGCGACACCGGGGAGCTGTTTTTT.

The J gene is TRBJ1-1, the V gene TRBV15; tentatively, D is TRBD1 (5 bases). The V gene lost 5 bases and the J gene lost 8 bases, with 9 bases spanning the gap. This CDR3 spans 11 amino acids. Per germline, CDR1 LNHNV and CDR2 YYDKDF (reference sequence). The CDR3 DNA reads as TGTGCCACCAGCGCGACAGAGGAAGCTTTCTTT. Translation gives CATSATEEAFF. The variable domain in full, with the rest retrieved from reference TRBV15 and TRBJ1-1, is DAMVIQNPRYQVTQFGKPVTLSCSQTLNHNVMYWYQQKSSQAPKLLFHYYDKDFNNEADTPDNFQSRRPNTSFCFLDIRSPGLGDTAMYLCATSATEEAFFGQGTRLTVV.

The chain joins TRBV2 to TRBJ2-1; TRBD2 agrees at 14 bases. With V trimmed by 6 bases and J by 0 bases, 1 base remained unmatched. Germline CDR1 SNHLY, CDR2 FYNNEI. CDR3 length: 16 amino acids. The CDR3 nucleotides are TGTGCCAGCAGCGGGACTAGCGGGAGCTCCTACAATGAGCAGTTCTTC. This gives the protein CASSGTSGSSYNEQFF.

V gene TRBV6-5 combines with J gene TRBJ1-1; 11 nucleotides align to TRBD1. The V gene end was trimmed by 4 bases and the J gene end by 5 bases; junction bases not matched to a gene: 9. This CDR3 contains 16 residues. Germline V lookup: CDR1 MNHEY, CDR2 SVGAGI. This CDR3 reads CASSSRTGGARTEAFF. For the CDR3, the DNA is TGTGCCAGCAGTTCCAGGACAGGGGGCGCGAGGACTGAAGCTTTCTTT.

The V gene is TRBV5-5, the J gene TRBJ1-1, with D tentatively TRBD1 (5 bases). The CDR3 consists of 13 residues. V gave up 1 base and J gave up 7 bases, with 11 bases separating them. CDR1 is SGHKS and CDR2 is YYEKEE in the germline V gene (reference sequence). The CDR3: CASSLMGGGEAFF. DNA of the CDR3: TGTGCCAGCAGCTTGATGGGGGGAGGTGAAGCTTTCTTT.

The chain recombines TRBV7-8 with TRBJ1-5, with D uncertain. The length of the CDR3 is 13 residues. Per the germline V gene, CDR1 is SGHVS and CDR2 is FQNEAQ. Trimming removed 3 bases at V and 5 bases at J, with 8 bases between. CDR3 loop: CASSFGVDQPQHF. In nucleotides, the CDR3 is TGTGCCAGCAGCTTCGGGGTCGATCAGCCCCAGCATTTT.

CDR3 residues: CATRPPGVTDTQYF. The CDR3 DNA follows: TGTGCCACCAGACCCCCGGGGGTCACAGATACGCAGTATTTT. The V and J genes are TRBV15 and TRBJ2-3; possibly TRBD2 for D (6 bases). This CDR3 is built from 14 residues. Trimming took off 6 bases at V and 2 bases at J, with 12 bases between the two ends. Germline V lookup: CDR1 LNHNV, CDR2 YYDKDF (reference sequence).

This clone has only a few counts. The chain uses TRBV28 and TRBJ1-5; 8 positions agree with TRBD1. CDR3 length equals 13 residues. Germline-derived CDR1 and CDR2 are MDHEN and SYDVKM. Germline trimming cut 10 bases from V and 4 bases from J; bases unmatched to any gene: 6. CDR3 in DNA: TGTGCCACCTCTGACAGGGGAAATCAGCCCCAGCATTTT. Translated, it gives CATSDRGNQPQHF.

The chain links TRBV6-5 to TRBJ1-1, with D hard to call. Trimming cost V 6 bases and J 4 bases, with 12 bases left between them. CDR3 length: 13 amino acids. Germline V gene lookup returns CDR1 MNHEY and CDR2 SVGAGI. The CDR3 loop is CASRNSGGTEAFF. The CDR3 DNA reads as TGTGCCAGCAGGAACTCGGGAGGCACTGAAGCTTTCTTT.

The V and J genes are TRBV7-9 and TRBJ2-1, with D maybe TRBD2 (6 bases). Germline V lookup: CDR1 SEHNR, CDR2 FQNEAQ (reference sequence). The V and J ends lost 5 bases and 6 bases respectively, with 8 bases between them. The CDR3 is 12 residues long. The CDR3 sequence: CASSPGGNEQFF. CDR3 sequence (DNA): TGTGCCAGCAGCCCCGGGGGCAATGAGCAGTTCTTC. Full variable domain (missing parts from reference TRBV7-9 and TRBJ2-1): DTGVSQNPRHKITKRGQNVTFRCDPISEHNRLYWYRQTLGQGPEFLTYFQNEAQLEKSRLLSDRFSAERPKGSFSTLEIQRTEQGDSAMYLCASSPGGNEQFFGPGTRLTVL.

J is TRBJ1-2 and V is TRBV30, with D hard to call. Germline values: CDR1 GTSNPN, CDR2 SVGIG (reference sequence). This CDR3 contains 12 residues. Trimming removed 4 bases at V and 5 bases at J, with 11 bases between. CDR3 coding DNA: TGTGCCTGGACACAGAAGCCGTATGGCTACACCTTC. Its translation is CAWTQKPYGYTF.